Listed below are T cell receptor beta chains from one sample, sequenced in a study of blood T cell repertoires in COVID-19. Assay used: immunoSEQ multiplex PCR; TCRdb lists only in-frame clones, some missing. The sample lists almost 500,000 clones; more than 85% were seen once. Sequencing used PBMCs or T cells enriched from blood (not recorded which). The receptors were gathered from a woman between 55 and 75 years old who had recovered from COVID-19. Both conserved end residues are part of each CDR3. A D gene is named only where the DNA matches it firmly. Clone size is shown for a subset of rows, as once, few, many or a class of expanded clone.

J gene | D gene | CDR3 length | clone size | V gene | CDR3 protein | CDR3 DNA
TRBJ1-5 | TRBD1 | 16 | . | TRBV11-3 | CASSLNRGFGGQPQHF | TGTGCCAGCAGCTTAAACAGGGGGTTCGGGGGACAGCCCCAGCATTTT
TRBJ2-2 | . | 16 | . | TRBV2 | CASSVEGGANTGELFF | TGTGCCAGCAGTGTTGAAGGCGGAGCTAACACCGGGGAGCTGTTTTTT
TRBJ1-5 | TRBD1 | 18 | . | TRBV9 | CASSVGRYRGQGVQPQHF | TGTGCCAGCAGCGTAGGCCGATACCGGGGACAGGGGGTACAGCCCCAGCATTTT
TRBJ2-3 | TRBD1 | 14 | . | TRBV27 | CASRRTGAGDTQYF | TGTGCCAGCAGGCGGACAGGGGCAGGGGATACGCAGTATTTT
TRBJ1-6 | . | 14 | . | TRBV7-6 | CASSLDRATSPLHF | TGTGCCAGCAGCTTAGACAGGGCGACTTCACCCCTCCACTTT
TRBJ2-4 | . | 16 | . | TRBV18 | CASSPPSGLAKNIQYF | TGTGCCAGCTCACCACCGAGTGGGCTAGCCAAAAACATTCAGTACTTC
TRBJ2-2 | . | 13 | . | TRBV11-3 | CASSRDILGELFF | TGTGCCAGCAGCCGAGACATACTCGGGGAGCTGTTTTTT
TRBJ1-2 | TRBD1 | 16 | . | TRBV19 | CASTNNQGRQGSGYTF | TGTGCCAGTACCAATAACCAAGGCCGACAGGGATCTGGCTACACCTTC
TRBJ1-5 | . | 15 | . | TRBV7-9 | CASSMESGSNQPQHF | TGTGCCAGCAGCATGGAGTCGGGAAGCAATCAGCCCCAGCATTTT
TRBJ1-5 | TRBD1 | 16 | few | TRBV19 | CASLGQGAYSNQPQHF | TGTGCCAGCCTGGGACAGGGGGCTTATAGCAATCAGCCCCAGCATTTT
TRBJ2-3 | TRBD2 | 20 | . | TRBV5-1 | CASRSPAGGLAGGRTDTQYF | TGCGCCAGCAGATCTCCCGCCGGGGGACTAGCGGGGGGACGCACAGATACGCAGTATTTT
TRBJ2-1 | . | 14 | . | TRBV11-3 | CASSSREPPQEQFF | TGTGCCAGCAGCTCCCGGGAGCCTCCGCAGGAGCAGTTCTTC
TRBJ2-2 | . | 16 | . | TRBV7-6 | CASSGSWGPNTGELFF | TGTGCCAGCAGCGGCTCTTGGGGGCCCAACACCGGGGAGCTGTTTTTT
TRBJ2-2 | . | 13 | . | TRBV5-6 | CASSRQSTGELFF | TGTGCCAGCAGCCGACAATCCACCGGGGAGCTGTTTTTT
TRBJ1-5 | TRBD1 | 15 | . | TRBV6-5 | CASSRQGTSNQPQHF | TGTGCCAGCAGTAGACAGGGAACGAGCAATCAGCCCCAGCATTTT
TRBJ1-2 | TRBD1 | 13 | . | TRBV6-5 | CASRATGDYGYTF | TGTGCCAGCAGAGCAACAGGGGACTATGGCTACACCTTC